These 20 T cell receptor beta chains share one sample of origin, sequenced in a study of T cell responses to AZD1222 COVID-19 vaccine. Generated by immunoSEQ multiplex PCR, the TCRdb table keeps only in-frame clones and is missing some. The data hold about 160,000 clones, with 92% observed a single time. Specimen: peripheral blood, collected 28 days after the second AZD1222 dose. These receptors were collected from an adult who received the AZD1222 COVID-19 vaccine.

The CDR3 sequence is CASSHSGGGGEQYF. DNA of the CDR3: TGCGCCAGCAGCCACTCGGGCGGGGGAGGCGAGCAGTACTTC. The V call is TRBV4-1, the J call TRBJ2-7; the match to TRBD2 covers 7 bases. Germline values: CDR1 MGHRA, CDR2 YSYEKL. J was trimmed by 6 bases and V by 3 bases; bases with no gene match: 8. The CDR3 totals 14 residues.

In DNA form, the CDR3 reads TGTGCCAGCAAAACAACAGTTACGAGCTCCTACGAGCAGTACTTC. Amino acids: CASKTTVTSSYEQYF. The rearrangement joins TRBV27 to TRBJ2-7; D is ambiguous. Germline V gene data show CDR1 as MNHEY and CDR2 as SMNVEV (reference sequence). V lost 7 bases, J lost 0 bases, and 16 bases lay in between. This CDR3 is 15 amino acids long.

The chain is built from TRBV2 and TRBJ2-7; D gene uncertain. This CDR3 has 12 residues. Germline CDR1 and CDR2: SNHLY and FYNNEI. V was cut by 6 bases and J by 1 base, with 7 bases left in between. CDR3: CASSPNSYEQYF. CDR3 bases: TGTGCCAGCAGCCCGAATTCCTACGAGCAGTACTTC.

The chain joins TRBV5-6 to TRBJ2-1, with a tentative D call TRBD2 (5 bases). V dropped 4 bases and J dropped 7 bases, with 12 bases sitting between them. Germline CDR1 is SGHDT and CDR2 is YYEEEE. This CDR3 is 13 amino acids long. The CDR3 is CASSRRSLNEQFF. CDR3 sequence (DNA): TGTGCCAGCAGCCGGAGGAGTCTTAATGAGCAGTTCTTC. The full variable domain, in which reference TRBV5-6 and TRBJ2-1 provide the parts outside the CDR3, is DAGVTQSPTHLIKTRGQQVTLRCSPKSGHDTVSWYQQALGQGPQFIFQYYEEEERQRGNFPDRFSGHQFPNYSSELNVNALLLGDSALYLCASSRRSLNEQFFGPGTRLTVL.

The chain is built from TRBV7-6 and TRBJ1-1; the D gene is possibly TRBD1 (5 bases). The CDR3 consists of 14 residues. With 3 bases removed from V and 0 bases from J, the gap between germline ends came to 8 bases. Germline V gene sequence: CDR1 SGHVS, CDR2 FNYEAQ. DNA for the CDR3: TGTGCCAGCAGCTTGGGGCAGGTGAACACTGAAGCTTTCTTT. This encodes CASSLGQVNTEAFF.

This chain connects TRBV6-5 to TRBJ2-1; 7 bases align to TRBD2. The CDR3 extends over 13 amino acids. Germline CDR1 is MNHEY and CDR2 is SVGAGI. Trimming cost V 6 bases and J 3 bases; bases outside gene matches: 2. The CDR3 region is CASSASGYNEQFF. In nucleotides, the CDR3 is TGTGCCAGCAGCGCTAGCGGCTACAATGAGCAGTTCTTC.

The rearrangement joins TRBV11-3 to TRBJ1-1, with a weak D call TRBD1 (5 bases). V was shortened by 1 base and J by 1 base, with 16 bases between the two germline ends. CDR1 and CDR2 (germline): SGHNT, YENEEA. The CDR3 is 17 amino acids. Here the CDR3 DNA reads TGTGCCAGCAGCTTAGGGCTAGTACTCGGGGGGAACACTGAAGCTTTCTTT. It specifies CASSLGLVLGGNTEAFF.

The rearrangement links TRBV29-1 to TRBJ2-7; D possibly corresponds to TRBD2 (5 bases). Between the trimmed V and J ends, which lost 2 bases and 4 bases, there was a span of 18 bases. Germline lookup yields CDR1 SQVTM and CDR2 ANQGSEA. This CDR3 spans 15 amino acids. The CDR3 coding sequence is TGCAGCGTTGAAATAGGTCGGGGAAACGCTTACGAGCAGTACTTC. Its protein product is CSVEIGRGNAYEQYF.

V and J are TRBV19 and TRBJ2-6; D gene unclear. CDR3 length: 16 residues. Trimming stripped 5 bases from V and 0 bases from J, with 11 bases between. Germline V gene data show CDR1 as LNHDA and CDR2 as SQIVND (reference sequence). CDR3 protein: CASSRQALSGANVLTF. The DNA for the CDR3 is TGTGCCAGTAGTCGGCAGGCCCTCTCTGGGGCCAACGTCCTGACTTTC.

The CDR3 nucleotides read TGTGCTAGTGGCTCGGGTGGCTACACCTTC. It codes for CASGSGGYTF. This chain joins TRBV12-5 and TRBJ1-2; D gene uncertain. The CDR3 sequence is 10 residues long. Germline CDR1 and CDR2: LGHNT and FRNRAP. The germline V and J ends were trimmed by 6 bases and 7 bases, with 6 bases remaining between them.

The sample holds a few counts of this clone. The chain links TRBV7-3 to TRBJ2-5; weak D call: TRBD2 (5 bases). Germline CDR1 and CDR2: SGHTA and FQGTGA. This CDR3 has 14 residues. V lost 5 bases and J 1 base, leaving 11 bases between the germline ends. Here the CDR3 DNA reads TGTGCCAGCAGCCCTGGACTGCCCCAAGAGACCCAGTACTTC. As protein: CASSPGLPQETQYF.

The rearrangement uses TRBV19 and TRBJ1-1; D remains ambiguous. Germline values: CDR1 LNHDA, CDR2 SQIVND (reference sequence). The CDR3 consists of 16 residues. Trimming shortened V by 1 base and J by 2 bases, and 14 bases separated the two germline ends. The CDR3 spells CASSIGAHIANTEAFF. The CDR3, as DNA: TGTGCCAGTAGTATAGGGGCCCACATCGCAAACACTGAAGCTTTCTTT.

The V gene is TRBV9, the J gene TRBJ1-5; D remains ambiguous. V lost 6 bases and J lost 2, with 18 bases in between. CDR3 size: 16 residues. Germline V gene sequence: CDR1 SGDLS, CDR2 YYNGEE. CDR3 residues: CASTRVCGLCNQPQHF. The CDR3, as DNA: TGTGCCAGCACCCGGGTGTGCGGTCTCTGCAATCAGCCCCAGCATTTT.

This chain connects TRBV3-1 (or the pseudogene TRBV3-2) to TRBJ1-1; D unresolved. Trimming took off 5 bases at V and 4 bases at J, with 17 bases between the two ends. CDR1 and CDR2 from the germline V gene are LGHDT and YNNKEL (reference sequence). The CDR3 covers 15 residues. The CDR3 nucleotides read TGTGCCAGCAGCTGGGGTGTATCTGACTCCACTGAAGCTTTCTTT. It translates to CASSWGVSDSTEAFF.

V usage is TRBV4-1 and J usage is TRBJ1-5; the D is unclear. The CDR3 length is 15 residues. V lost 1 base to trimming and J lost 9 bases, with 16 bases between them. Germline V gives CDR1 MGHRA, CDR2 YSYEKL. CDR3 sequence reads: CASSQVGNLLGPQHF. The CDR3 DNA reads as TGCGCCAGCAGCCAAGTTGGTAACCTACTTGGGCCCCAGCATTTT.

This CDR3 reads CASSKTGNEQYF. In DNA, the CDR3 is TGTGCCAGCAGCAAGACAGGAAACGAGCAGTACTTC. The chain combines TRBV11-3 with TRBJ2-7; possible D gene TRBD1, 6 bases. Trimming left V 5 bases short and J 5 bases short, with 10 bases between. Germline V lookup: CDR1 SGHNT, CDR2 YENEEA. The CDR3 has 12 amino acids.

V gene TRBV2 combines with J gene TRBJ2-7, with 7 bases fitting TRBD1. CDR1 is SNHLY, CDR2 FYNNEI, per germline. With 6 bases clipped from V and 4 bases from J, the junction kept 6 bases outside the gene matches. The CDR3 is 13 residues long. CDR3 coding DNA: TGTGCCAGCAGACCGGGACAGCCATACGAGCAGTACTTC. It encodes CASRPGQPYEQYF. Together with reference TRBV2 and TRBJ2-7, the CDR3 gives the full variable domain: EPEVTQTPSHQVTQMGQEVILRCVPISNHLYFYWYRQILGQKVEFLVSFYNNEISEKSEIFDDQFSVERPDGSNFTLKIRSTKLEDSAMYFCASRPGQPYEQYFGPGTRLTVT.

This chain connects TRBV6-5 to TRBJ1-2; 7 positions agree with TRBD1. The germline CDR1 and CDR2 sequences are MNHEY and SVGAGI. V trimming: 4 bases; J trimming: 7 bases; junction bases outside the gene matches: 6. This CDR3 contains 13 residues. CDR3 protein: CASSSLQGTGYTF. CDR3 nucleotides: TGTGCCAGCAGTTCATTACAGGGGACTGGCTACACCTTC.

V gene TRBV3-1 (or the pseudogene TRBV3-2) combines with J gene TRBJ2-2; 11 bases align to TRBD2. This CDR3 is built from 18 residues. V gave up 0 bases and J gave up 5 bases; unmatched junction bases: 8. CDR1 LGHDT and CDR2 YNNKEL come from the germline V gene (reference sequence). The CDR3 is CASSQDYTLAGVTGELFF. CDR3 nucleotide sequence: TGTGCCAGCAGCCAAGATTATACACTAGCGGGAGTAACCGGGGAGCTGTTTTTT.

V gene TRBV15 combines with J gene TRBJ1-4; no reliable D call. The CDR3 consists of 15 residues. V lost 4 bases, J lost 3 bases, and 12 bases lay in between. Per germline, CDR1 LNHNV and CDR2 YYDKDF (reference sequence). The DNA for the CDR3 is TGTGCCACCAGCATTAGAGGGCAGTCTAATGAAAAACTGTTTTTT. This translates into CATSIRGQSNEKLFF.